This T cell receptor beta chain was observed in a study of T cells in Graves' hyperthyroidism and ophthalmopathy. Whole-study context: Peripheral blood draws took place at initial diagnosis, ahead of any treatment.

Findings and limits, study-wide: Ophthalmopathy prediction by the model preceded onset by a median approximately 5.9 months.

Researchers amplified the TCR beta CDR3 regions from RNA transcripts. TCR CDR3 underwent first-round RT-PCR with the HTBI primer set. TCRdb used MiXCR to reprocess the multiplex PCR reads, holding one entry per CDR3 protein. The sample contains roughly 350,000 distinct CDR3 sequences, 13% to 15% of which appear only once. This clonotype was counted at least ten times. The target antigen is unknown. This CDR3 contains 19 residues. Trimming pared 2 bases from V and 1 base from J, leaving 24 bases between. The V gene's germline CDR1 is SGHRS and CDR2 YFSETQ. In the ophthalmopathy cohort, Clinical Activity Score was at least 3, NOSPECS grade at least 4, and duration under 3 months. The authors obtained PBMCs from about 9.5 ml of fresh peripheral blood.

The sample taken for sequencing was blood. The chain has TRBV5-1 and TRBJ2-5; the D gene is possibly TRBD2 (7 bases). The TCR sequence derives from a woman aged 25 to 39 with Graves' ophthalmopathy. The CDR3 spells CASSLRWRGRTPIQETQYF. The CDR3 DNA follows: TGCGCCAGCAGCTTAAGATGGCGGGGGCGAACTCCTATCCAAGAGACCCAGTACTTC.